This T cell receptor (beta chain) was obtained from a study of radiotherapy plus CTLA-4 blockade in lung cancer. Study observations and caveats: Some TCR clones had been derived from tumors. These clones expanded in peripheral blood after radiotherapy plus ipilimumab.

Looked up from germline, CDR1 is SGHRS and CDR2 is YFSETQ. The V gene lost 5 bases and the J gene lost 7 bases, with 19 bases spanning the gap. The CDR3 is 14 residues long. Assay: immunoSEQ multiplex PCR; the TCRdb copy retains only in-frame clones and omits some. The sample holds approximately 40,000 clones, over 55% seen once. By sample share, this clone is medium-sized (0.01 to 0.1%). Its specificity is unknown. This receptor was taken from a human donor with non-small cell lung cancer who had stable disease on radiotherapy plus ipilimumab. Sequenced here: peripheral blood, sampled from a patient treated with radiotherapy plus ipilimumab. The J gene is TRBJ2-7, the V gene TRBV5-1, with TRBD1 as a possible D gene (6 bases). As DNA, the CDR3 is TGCGCCAGCAGATACGGGACACAAATTGCTGAGCAGTACTTC. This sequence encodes CASRYGTQIAEQYF.